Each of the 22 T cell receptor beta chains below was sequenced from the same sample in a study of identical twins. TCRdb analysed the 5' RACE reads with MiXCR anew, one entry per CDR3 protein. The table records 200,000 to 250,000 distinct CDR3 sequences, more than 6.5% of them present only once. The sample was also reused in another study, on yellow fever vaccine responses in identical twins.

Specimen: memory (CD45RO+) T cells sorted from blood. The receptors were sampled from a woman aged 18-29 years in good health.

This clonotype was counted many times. The chain's CDR3 is CAISPLAGPQETQYF. In nucleotides, the CDR3 is TGTGCCATCAGCCCCTTAGCGGGCCCCCAAGAGACCCAGTACTTC. The rearrangement uses TRBV10-3 and TRBJ2-5; 7 bases match TRBD2. CDR1 is ENHRY and CDR2 is SYGVKD in the germline V gene. Trimming removed 6 bases from V and 1 base from J; junction bases left unmatched: 8. This CDR3 comprises 15 residues.

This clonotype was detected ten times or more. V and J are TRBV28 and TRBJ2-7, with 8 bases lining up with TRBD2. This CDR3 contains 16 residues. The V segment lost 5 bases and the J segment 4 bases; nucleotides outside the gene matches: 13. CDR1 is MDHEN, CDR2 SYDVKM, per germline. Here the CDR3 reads CASSPGGVQGTYEQYF. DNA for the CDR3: TGTGCCAGCAGTCCGGGGGGGGTTCAGGGAACATACGAGCAGTACTTC.

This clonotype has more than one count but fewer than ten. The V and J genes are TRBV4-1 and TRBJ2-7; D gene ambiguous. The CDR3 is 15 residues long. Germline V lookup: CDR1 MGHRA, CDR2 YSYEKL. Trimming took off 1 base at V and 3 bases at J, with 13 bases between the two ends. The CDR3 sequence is CASSQATASNYEQYF. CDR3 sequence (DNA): TGCGCCAGCAGCCAAGCCACGGCCTCCAACTACGAGCAGTACTTC.

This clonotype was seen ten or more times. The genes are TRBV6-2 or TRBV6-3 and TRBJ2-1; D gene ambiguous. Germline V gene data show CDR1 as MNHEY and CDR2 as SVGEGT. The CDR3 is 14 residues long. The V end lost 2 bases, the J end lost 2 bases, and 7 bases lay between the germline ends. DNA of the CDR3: TGTGCCAGCAGTTACGTGGGAACCTACAATGAGCAGTTCTTC. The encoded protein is CASSYVGTYNEQFF.

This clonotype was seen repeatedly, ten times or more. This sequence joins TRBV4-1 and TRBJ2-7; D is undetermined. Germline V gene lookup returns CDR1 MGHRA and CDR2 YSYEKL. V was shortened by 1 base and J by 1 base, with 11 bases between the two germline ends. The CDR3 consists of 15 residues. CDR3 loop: CASSQGGSVSYEQYF. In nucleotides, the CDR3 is TGCGCCAGCAGCCAAGGAGGATCAGTTTCCTACGAGCAGTACTTC.

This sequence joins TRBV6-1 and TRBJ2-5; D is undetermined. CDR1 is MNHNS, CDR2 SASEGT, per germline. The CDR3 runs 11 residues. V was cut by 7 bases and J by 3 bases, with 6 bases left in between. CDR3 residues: CASTPKETQYF. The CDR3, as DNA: TGTGCCAGCACCCCCAAAGAGACCCAGTACTTC.

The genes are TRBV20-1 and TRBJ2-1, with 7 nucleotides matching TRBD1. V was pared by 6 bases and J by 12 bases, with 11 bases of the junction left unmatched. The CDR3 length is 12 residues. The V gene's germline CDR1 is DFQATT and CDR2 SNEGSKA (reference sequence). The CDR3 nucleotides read TGCAGTGCAGAGCTTAGGGACAGTGGGCAGTTCTTC. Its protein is CSAELRDSGQFF.

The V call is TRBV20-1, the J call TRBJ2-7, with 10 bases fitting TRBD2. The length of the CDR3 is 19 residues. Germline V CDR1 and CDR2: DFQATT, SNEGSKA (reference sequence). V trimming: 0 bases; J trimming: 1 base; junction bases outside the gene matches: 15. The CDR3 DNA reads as TGCAGTGCTAGAGATGTTTGGTCGCTAGCGGGAGCAGGTTCCTACGAGCAGTACTTC. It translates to CSARDVWSLAGAGSYEQYF.

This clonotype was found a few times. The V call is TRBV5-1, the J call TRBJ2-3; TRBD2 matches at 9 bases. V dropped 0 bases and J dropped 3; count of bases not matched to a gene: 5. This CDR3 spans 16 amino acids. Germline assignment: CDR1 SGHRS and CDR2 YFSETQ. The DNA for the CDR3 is TGCGCCAGCAGCTTGGGGGCAGCGGGGGGAACAGATACGCAGTATTTT. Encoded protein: CASSLGAAGGTDTQYF.

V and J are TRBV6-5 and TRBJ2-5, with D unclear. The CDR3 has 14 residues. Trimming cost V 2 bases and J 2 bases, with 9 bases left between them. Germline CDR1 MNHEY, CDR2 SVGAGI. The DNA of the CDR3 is TGTGCCAGCAGTTACAACGAGCATCAAGAGACCCAGTACTTC. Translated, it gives CASSYNEHQETQYF.

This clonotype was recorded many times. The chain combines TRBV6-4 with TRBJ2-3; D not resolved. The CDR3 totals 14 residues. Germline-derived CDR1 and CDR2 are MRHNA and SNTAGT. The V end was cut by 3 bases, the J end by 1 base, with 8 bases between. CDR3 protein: CASSEESGTDTQYF. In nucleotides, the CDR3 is TGTGCCAGCAGTGAAGAATCCGGCACAGATACGCAGTATTTT.

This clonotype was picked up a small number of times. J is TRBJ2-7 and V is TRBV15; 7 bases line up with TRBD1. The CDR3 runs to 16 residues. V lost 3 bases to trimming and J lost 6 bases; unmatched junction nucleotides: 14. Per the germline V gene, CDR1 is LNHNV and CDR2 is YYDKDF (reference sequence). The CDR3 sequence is CATSSEIGTVAAEQYF. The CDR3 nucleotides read TGTGCCACCAGCAGCGAGATTGGGACAGTGGCCGCCGAGCAGTACTTC. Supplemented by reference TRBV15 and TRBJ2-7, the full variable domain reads DAMVIQNPRYQVTQFGKPVTLSCSQTLNHNVMYWYQQKSSQAPKLLFHYYDKDFNNEADTPDNFQSRRPNTSFCFLDIRSPGLGDTAMYLCATSSEIGTVAAEQYFGPGTRLTVT.

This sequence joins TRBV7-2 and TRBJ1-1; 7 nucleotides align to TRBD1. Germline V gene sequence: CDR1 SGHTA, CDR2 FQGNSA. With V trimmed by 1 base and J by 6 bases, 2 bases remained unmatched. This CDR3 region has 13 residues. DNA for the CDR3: TGTGCCAGCAGCTTAGGAGGGGGCCCTGAAGCTTTCTTT. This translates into CASSLGGGPEAFF.

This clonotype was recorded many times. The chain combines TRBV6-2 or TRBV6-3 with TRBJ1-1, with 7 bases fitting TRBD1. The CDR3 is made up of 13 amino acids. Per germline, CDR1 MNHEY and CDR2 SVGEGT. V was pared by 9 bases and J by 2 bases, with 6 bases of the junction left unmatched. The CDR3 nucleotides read TGTGCCAGTCACAGGGGACGCAACACTGAAGCTTTCTTT. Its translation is CASHRGRNTEAFF.

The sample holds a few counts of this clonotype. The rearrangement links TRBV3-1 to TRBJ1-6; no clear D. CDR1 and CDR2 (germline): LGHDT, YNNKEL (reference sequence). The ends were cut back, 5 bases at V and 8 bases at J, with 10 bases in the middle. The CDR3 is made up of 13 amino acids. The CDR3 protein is CASSFSYDSPLHF. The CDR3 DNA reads TGTGCCAGCAGCTTCTCCTACGATTCACCCCTCCACTTT.

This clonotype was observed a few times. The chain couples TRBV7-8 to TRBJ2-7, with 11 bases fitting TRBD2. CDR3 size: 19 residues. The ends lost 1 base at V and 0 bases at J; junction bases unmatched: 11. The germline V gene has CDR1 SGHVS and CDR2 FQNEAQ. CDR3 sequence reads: CASSLGGGTSGGSSYEQYF. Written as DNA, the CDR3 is TGTGCCAGCAGCTTAGGAGGGGGAACTAGCGGGGGAAGCTCCTACGAGCAGTACTTC. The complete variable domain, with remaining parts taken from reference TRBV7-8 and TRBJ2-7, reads GAGVSQSPRYKVAKRGQDVALRCDPISGHVSLFWYQQALGQGPEFLTYFQNEAQLDKSGLPSDRFFAERPEGSVSTLKIQRTQQEDSAVYLCASSLGGGTSGGSSYEQYFGPGTRLTVT.

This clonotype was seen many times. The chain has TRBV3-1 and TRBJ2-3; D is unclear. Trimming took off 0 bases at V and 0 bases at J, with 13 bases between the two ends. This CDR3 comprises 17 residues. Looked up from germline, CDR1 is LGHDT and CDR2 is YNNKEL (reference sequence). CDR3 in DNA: TGTGCCAGCAGCCAAGACCATGACGGGTGGAGCACAGATACGCAGTATTTT. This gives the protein CASSQDHDGWSTDTQYF.

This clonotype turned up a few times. The DNA of the CDR3 is TGTGCCAGCAGCTTTAGTGGCAGGATGGAAGAGACCCAGTACTTC. Amino acid sequence: CASSFSGRMEETQYF. The gene calls are TRBV7-2 and TRBJ2-5; D uncertain. This CDR3 is 15 amino acids long. CDR1 is SGHTA and CDR2 is FQGNSA in the germline V gene. V was trimmed by 3 bases and J by 3 bases, leaving 14 bases between them.

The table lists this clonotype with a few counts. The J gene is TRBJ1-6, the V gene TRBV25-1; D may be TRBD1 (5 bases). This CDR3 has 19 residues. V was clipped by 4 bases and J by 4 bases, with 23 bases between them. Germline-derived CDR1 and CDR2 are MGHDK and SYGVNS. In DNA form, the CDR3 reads TGTGCCAGCAGTGGGGAGGGACCCCTTACACCTACGTATAATTCACCCCTCCACTTT. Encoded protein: CASSGEGPLTPTYNSPLHF.

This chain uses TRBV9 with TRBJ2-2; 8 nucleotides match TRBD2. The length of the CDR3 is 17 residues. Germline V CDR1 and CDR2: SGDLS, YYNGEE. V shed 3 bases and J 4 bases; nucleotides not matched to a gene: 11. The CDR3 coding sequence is TGTGCCAGCAGCGGACCACTCCGGGGGGGCCTCACCGGGGAGCTGTTTTTT. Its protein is CASSGPLRGGLTGELFF.

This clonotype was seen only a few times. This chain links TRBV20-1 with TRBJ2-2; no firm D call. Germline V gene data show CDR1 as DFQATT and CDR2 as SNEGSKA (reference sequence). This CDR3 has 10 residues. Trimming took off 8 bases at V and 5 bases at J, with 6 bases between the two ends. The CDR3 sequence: CSRVTGELFF. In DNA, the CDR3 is TGCAGTAGAGTTACCGGGGAGCTGTTTTTT.

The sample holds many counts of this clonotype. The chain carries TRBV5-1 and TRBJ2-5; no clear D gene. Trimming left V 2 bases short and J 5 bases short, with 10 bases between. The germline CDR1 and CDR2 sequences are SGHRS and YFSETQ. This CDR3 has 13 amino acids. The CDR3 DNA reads TGCGCCAGCAGCTTTAAGTTCGGGGAGACCCAGTACTTC. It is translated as CASSFKFGETQYF.